A single sample gave rise to the 26 T cell receptor beta chains below, sequenced in a study of blood T cell repertoires in COVID-19. Method: immunoSEQ multiplex PCR; TCRdb's copy keeps in-frame clones and lacks some. The table includes under 200,000 clones, around 89% detected once. The specimen sequenced was peripheral blood. The receptor source for this set is a man aged 35 to 55 with active or convalescent COVID-19.

The chain carries TRBV7-8 and TRBJ2-5, with 8 bases lining up with TRBD2. After removal of 5 bases from V and 6 bases from J, the junction contained 20 bases not matched to a gene. The CDR3 loop spans 18 amino acids. Germline CDR1 and CDR2: SGHVS and FQNEAQ. The CDR3 bases are TGTGCCAGCAGCCCCCACAGGGCGCGGGGGGAACGTCAGCAGACCCAGTACTTC. Its protein product is CASSPHRARGERQQTQYF.

The chain joins TRBV28 to TRBJ1-5; 9 bases match TRBD1. After removal of 8 bases from V and 4 bases from J, the junction contained 15 bases not matched to a gene. The CDR3 loop spans 17 amino acids. CDR1 MDHEN and CDR2 SYDVKM come from the germline V gene. In DNA, the CDR3 is TGTGCCAGCTCAAACCGAGGGGGGACAGGGTGGAATCAGCCCCAGCATTTT. Translation gives CASSNRGGTGWNQPQHF. Supplemented by reference TRBV28 and TRBJ1-5, the full variable domain reads DVKVTQSSRYLVKRTGEKVFLECVQDMDHENMFWYRQDPGLGLRLIYFSYDVKMKEKGDIPEGYSVSREKKERFSLILESASTNQTSMYLCASSNRGGTGWNQPQHFGDGTRLSIL.

V and J are TRBV3-1 (or the pseudogene TRBV3-2) and TRBJ2-7; 12 bases align to TRBD2. The CDR3 runs 18 residues. CDR1 is LGHDT and CDR2 is YNNKEL in the germline V gene (reference sequence). Germline trimming cut 4 bases from V and 0 bases from J; bases unmatched to any gene: 10. As DNA, the CDR3 is TGTGCCAGCAGCCTAGAACGCCTAGCGGGGGGGACCTCCTACGAGCAGTACTTC. This encodes CASSLERLAGGTSYEQYF.

The J gene is TRBJ1-4, the V gene TRBV11-2; D is unresolved. The CDR3 consists of 14 residues. Between the trimmed V and J ends, which lost 1 base and 2 bases, there was a span of 5 bases. Germline CDR1 is SGHAT and CDR2 is FQNNGV. Here the CDR3 reads CASSLGRTNEKLFF. The DNA of the CDR3 is TGTGCCAGCAGCTTAGGGAGGACTAATGAAAAACTGTTTTTT.

The chain couples TRBV7-3 to TRBJ2-3; 7 bases fit TRBD2. The CDR3 length is 16 residues. V was pared by 5 bases and J by 4 bases, with 12 bases of the junction left unmatched. CDR1 SGHTA and CDR2 FQGTGA come from the germline V gene. The CDR3 loop is CASSLNSGAGADTQYF. CDR3 in DNA: TGTGCCAGCAGCCTAAACAGCGGGGCTGGCGCAGATACGCAGTATTTT. Based on the CDR3 plus reference TRBV7-3 and TRBJ2-3, the full variable domain is GAGVSQTPSNKVTEKGKYVELRCDPISGHTALYWYRQSLGQGPEFLIYFQGTGAADDSGLPNDRFFAVRPEGSVSTLKIQRTERGDSAVYLCASSLNSGAGADTQYFGPGTRLTVL.

The rearrangement joins TRBV6-1 to TRBJ2-2, with D perhaps TRBD1 (5 bases). From germline, CDR1 is MNHNS and CDR2 SASEGT. The germline V and J ends were trimmed by 1 base and 0 bases, with 6 bases remaining between them. The CDR3 runs to 15 residues. The CDR3 region has the DNA TGTGCCAGCAGTGAAGGGGGCACGAACACCGGGGAGCTGTTTTTT. Residues: CASSEGGTNTGELFF.

The rearrangement links TRBV30 to TRBJ1-4; D unclear. The CDR3 runs to 16 residues. Germline V gives CDR1 GTSNPN, CDR2 SVGIG (reference sequence). V was cut by 0 bases and J by 6 bases, with 17 bases left in between. CDR3 protein: CAWSVPQPGVDEKLFF. The CDR3 bases are TGTGCCTGGAGTGTGCCCCAGCCGGGAGTTGATGAAAAACTGTTTTTT.

The chain combines TRBV3-1 (or the pseudogene TRBV3-2) with TRBJ1-2; 9 bases line up with TRBD1. This CDR3 comprises 15 residues. V dropped 5 bases and J dropped 4; count of bases not matched to a gene: 8. CDR1 and CDR2 from the germline V gene are LGHDT and YNNKEL (reference sequence). The chain's CDR3 is CASSGRGQGLYGYTF. Written as DNA, the CDR3 is TGTGCCAGCAGCGGACGGGGACAGGGCCTCTATGGCTACACCTTC.

This clone was observed a single time. The V gene is TRBV5-4, the J gene TRBJ1-2; 8 bases match TRBD1. The CDR3 sequence is 15 residues long. Germline V gene lookup returns CDR1 SGHNT and CDR2 YYREEE (reference sequence). V gave up 2 bases and J gave up 0 bases; unmatched junction bases: 3. CDR3 sequence reads: CASSFWTGSNYGYTF. The DNA for the CDR3 is TGTGCCAGCAGCTTTTGGACAGGGTCTAACTATGGCTACACCTTC.

The rearrangement uses TRBV19 and TRBJ2-7; 9 bases line up with TRBD1. Germline trimming cut 2 bases from V and 1 base from J; bases unmatched to any gene: 6. Germline V gene data show CDR1 as LNHDA and CDR2 as SQIVND (reference sequence). The CDR3 loop spans 16 amino acids. The CDR3 bases are TGTGCCAGTAGTATACCAAGCGGGACAGGGTCCTACGAGCAGTACTTC. It codes for CASSIPSGTGSYEQYF.

The sample holds one count of this clone. The chain links TRBV6-5 to TRBJ2-1; no clear D. Trimming took 6 bases from V and 4 from J, leaving 10 bases between them. Germline V lookup: CDR1 MNHEY, CDR2 SVGAGI. The CDR3 extends over 13 amino acids. CDR3 coding DNA: TGTGCCAGCAGGAGTACTCCGTACAATGAGCAGTTCTTC. It is translated as CASRSTPYNEQFF.

The chain has TRBV7-9 and TRBJ1-5, with 8 bases aligning to TRBD1. Germline CDR1 is SEHNR and CDR2 is FQNEAQ (reference sequence). The V segment lost 5 bases and the J segment 0 bases; nucleotides outside the gene matches: 6. The CDR3 sequence is 16 residues long. The CDR3 region is CASSLWTGHSNQPQHF. DNA for the CDR3: TGTGCCAGCAGCCTATGGACAGGGCATAGCAATCAGCCCCAGCATTTT. Drawing the rest from reference TRBV7-9 and TRBJ1-5, the complete variable domain is DTGVSQNPRHKITKRGQNVTFRCDPISEHNRLYWYRQTLGQGPEFLTYFQNEAQLEKSRLLSDRFSAERPKGSFSTLEIQRTEQGDSAMYLCASSLWTGHSNQPQHFGDGTRLSIL.

The table lists this clone with a few counts. The chain is built from TRBV18 and TRBJ1-1, with 7 positions matching TRBD1. The V gene end was trimmed by 3 bases and the J gene end by 4 bases; junction bases not matched to a gene: 8. Per the germline V gene, CDR1 is KGHSH and CDR2 is LQKENI. The CDR3 totals 15 residues. The CDR3 DNA reads TGTGCCAGCTCACCGGGACAGAGTGCCAGCACTGAAGCTTTCTTT. Residues: CASSPGQSASTEAFF.

V is TRBV11-2 and J is TRBJ1-1; tentatively, D is TRBD1 (6 bases). Between the trimmed V and J ends, which lost 5 bases and 5 bases, there was a span of 9 bases. CDR1 is SGHAT, CDR2 FQNNGV, per germline. This CDR3 has 12 residues. CDR3 loop: CASSPDRTEAFF. The CDR3 region has the DNA TGTGCCAGCAGCCCCGACAGGACTGAAGCTTTCTTT.

V usage is TRBV2 and J usage is TRBJ2-3; D is undetermined. The V end lost 3 bases, the J end lost 2 bases, and 9 bases lay between the germline ends. The CDR3 extends over 14 amino acids. Germline CDR1 is SNHLY and CDR2 is FYNNEI. CDR3 in DNA: TGTGCCAGCAGTGACAGACAATTCACAGATACGCAGTATTTT. It codes for CASSDRQFTDTQYF.

This rearrangement joins TRBV7-3 to TRBJ2-2; TRBD2 matches 7 bases. J gave up 1 base and V 2 bases, and 1 base lay outside the gene matches. The germline V gene has CDR1 SGHTA and CDR2 FQGTGA. This CDR3 is 15 amino acids long. CDR3 sequence: CASSLAGENTGELFF. Written as DNA, the CDR3 is TGTGCCAGCAGCTTAGCGGGGGAGAACACCGGGGAGCTGTTTTTT.

The chain employs TRBV3-1 (or the pseudogene TRBV3-2) and TRBJ2-7, with D possibly being TRBD2 (5 bases). The CDR3 is made up of 16 amino acids. Germline V gene data show CDR1 as LGHDT and CDR2 as YNNKEL (reference sequence). Trimming left V 4 bases short and J 0 bases short, with 16 bases between. The CDR3 nucleotides are TGTGCCAGCAGCCGCGGAGTTGGACTTACCTCCTACGAGCAGTACTTC. It yields the protein CASSRGVGLTSYEQYF.

This chain links TRBV6-4 with TRBJ1-2; 8 bases agree with TRBD1. This CDR3 has 15 residues. The germline CDR1 and CDR2 sequences are MRHNA and SNTAGT. Losses at the gene ends were 2 bases for V and 8 bases for J; bases not matched to a gene: 10. The CDR3 nucleotides are TGTGCCAGCAGTGACCAGGCAGGGGGCTCAGAGGGCTACACCTTC. Translation gives CASSDQAGGSEGYTF.

This rearrangement joins TRBV2 to TRBJ1-2; 8 nucleotides agree with TRBD1. Germline assignment: CDR1 SNHLY and CDR2 FYNNEI. Unmatched junction bases numbered 13, after V lost 0 bases and J lost 1 base. This CDR3 region has 19 residues. The CDR3 DNA reads TGTGCCAGCAGTGAAGCCGGACAGGGTAGGCGCTTAGATAACTATGGCTACACCTTC. Its translation: CASSEAGQGRRLDNYGYTF.

This clone has only one observation. The chain couples TRBV4-1 to TRBJ2-7; the match to TRBD2 covers 7 bases. Germline V lookup: CDR1 MGHRA, CDR2 YSYEKL. J gave up 1 base and V 1 base, and 16 bases lay outside the gene matches. This CDR3 is built from 19 residues. CDR3: CASSQALRTKRDPSYEQYF. CDR3 in DNA: TGCGCCAGCAGCCAAGCGTTGAGAACTAAGCGGGACCCATCCTACGAGCAGTACTTC.

The chain has TRBV6-5 and TRBJ2-7, with TRBD1 as a possible D gene (5 bases). Germline lookup yields CDR1 MNHEY and CDR2 SVGAGI. With 8 bases removed from V and 4 bases from J, the gap between germline ends came to 18 bases. CDR3 size: 14 residues. CDR3 sequence: CASGAFQGKYEQYF. The CDR3 DNA follows: TGTGCCAGCGGCGCGTTTCAGGGAAAGTACGAGCAGTACTTC.

The rearrangement uses TRBV7-9 and TRBJ2-7; TRBD1 agrees at 9 bases. The CDR3 sequence is 16 residues long. V was pared by 2 bases and J by 7 bases, with 12 bases of the junction left unmatched. The germline V gene has CDR1 SEHNR and CDR2 FQNEAQ (reference sequence). The CDR3 sequence is CASSLYVGTGLAEQYF. CDR3 in DNA: TGTGCCAGCAGCTTATACGTGGGGACAGGGCTGGCTGAGCAGTACTTC.

This sequence joins TRBV11-3 and TRBJ2-1, with D perhaps TRBD1 (8 bases). The CDR3 is made up of 16 amino acids. Trimming cost V 4 bases and J 0 bases, with 13 bases left between them. Germline V gives CDR1 SGHNT, CDR2 YENEEA. The DNA of the CDR3 is TGTGCCAGCAGCTACAGGGGGGGAAGCTCCTACAATGAGCAGTTCTTC. Translating gives CASSYRGGSSYNEQFF. Combining the CDR3 with reference TRBV11-3 and TRBJ2-1 gives the whole variable domain EAGVVQSPRYKIIEKKQPVAFWCNPISGHNTLYWYLQNLGQGPELLIRYENEEAVDDSQLPKDRFSAERLKGVDSTLKIQPAELGDSAVYLCASSYRGGSSYNEQFFGPGTRLTVL.

The chain combines TRBV5-1 with TRBJ1-4; 10 bases are shared with TRBD1. In germline, CDR1 is SGHRS, CDR2 YFSETQ. The CDR3 sequence is 14 residues long. The V and J ends lost 0 bases and 7 bases, in that order; junction bases with no gene match: 0. This chain's CDR3 is CASSLGQGAEKLFF. The CDR3 coding sequence is TGCGCCAGCAGCTTGGGACAGGGGGCTGAAAAACTGTTTTTT. Full variable domain (remainder filled in from reference TRBV5-1 and TRBJ1-4): KAGVTQTPRYLIKTRGQQVTLSCSPISGHRSVSWYQQTPGQGLQFLFEYFSETQRNKGNFPGRFSGRQFSNSRSEMNVSTLELGDSALYLCASSLGQGAEKLFFGSGTQLSVL.

The J gene is TRBJ2-1, the V gene TRBV3-1 (or the pseudogene TRBV3-2); D is possibly TRBD2 (6 bases). The CDR3 loop spans 14 amino acids. The germline gives CDR1 LGHDT, CDR2 YNNKEL (reference sequence). V was trimmed by 0 bases and J by 9 bases, leaving 12 bases between them. In DNA form, the CDR3 reads TGTGCCAGCAGCCAAGATAGGGCCGGGGGTGAGCAGTTCTTC. It translates to CASSQDRAGGEQFF.

The gene calls are TRBV29-1 and TRBJ2-5; TRBD1 matches 8 bases. The CDR3 sequence is 13 residues long. From germline, CDR1 is SQVTM and CDR2 ANQGSEA. Trimming cost V 2 bases and J 5 bases; bases outside gene matches: 4. CDR3 nucleotides: TGCAGCGTTGAACAGGGGGCAGCGGAGACCCAGTACTTC. It is translated as CSVEQGAAETQYF.